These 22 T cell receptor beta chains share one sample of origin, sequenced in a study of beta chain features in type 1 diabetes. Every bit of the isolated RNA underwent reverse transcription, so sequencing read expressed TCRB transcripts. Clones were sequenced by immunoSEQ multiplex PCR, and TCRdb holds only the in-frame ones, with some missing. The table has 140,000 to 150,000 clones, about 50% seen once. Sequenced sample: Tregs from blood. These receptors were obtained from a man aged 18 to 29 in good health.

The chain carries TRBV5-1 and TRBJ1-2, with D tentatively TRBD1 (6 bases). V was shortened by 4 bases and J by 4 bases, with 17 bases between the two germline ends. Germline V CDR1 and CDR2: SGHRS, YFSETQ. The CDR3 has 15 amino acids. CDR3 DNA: TGCGCCAGCAGCCACGGAGGGGGAGGGAGCTATGGCTACACCTTC. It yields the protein CASSHGGGGSYGYTF.

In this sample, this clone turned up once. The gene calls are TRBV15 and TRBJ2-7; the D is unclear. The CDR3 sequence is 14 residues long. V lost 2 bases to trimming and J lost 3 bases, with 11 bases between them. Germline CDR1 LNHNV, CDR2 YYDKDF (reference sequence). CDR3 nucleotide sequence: TGTGCCACCAGCAGAAATCCAGGTGACTACGAGCAGTACTTC. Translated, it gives CATSRNPGDYEQYF.

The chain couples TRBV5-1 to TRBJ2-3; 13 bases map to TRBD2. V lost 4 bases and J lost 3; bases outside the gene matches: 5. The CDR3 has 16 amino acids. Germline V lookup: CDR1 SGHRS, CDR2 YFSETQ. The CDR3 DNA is TGCGCCAGCAGCCCTCGGACTAGCGGGAGTACAGATACGCAGTATTTT. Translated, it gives CASSPRTSGSTDTQYF.

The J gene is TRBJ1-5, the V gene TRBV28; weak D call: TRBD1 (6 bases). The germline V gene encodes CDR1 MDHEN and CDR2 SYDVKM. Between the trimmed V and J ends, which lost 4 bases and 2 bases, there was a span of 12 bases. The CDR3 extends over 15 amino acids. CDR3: CASSSRGRGNQPQHF. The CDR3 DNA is TGTGCCAGCAGTTCCAGGGGTCGGGGCAATCAGCCCCAGCATTTT.

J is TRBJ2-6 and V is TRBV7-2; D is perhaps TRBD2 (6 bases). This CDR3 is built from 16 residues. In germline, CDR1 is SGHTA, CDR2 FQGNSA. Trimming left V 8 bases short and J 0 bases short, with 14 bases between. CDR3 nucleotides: TGTGCCAGCGGGGGGAGGCGCAGCTCTGGGGCCAACGTCCTGACTTTC. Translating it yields CASGGRRSSGANVLTF.

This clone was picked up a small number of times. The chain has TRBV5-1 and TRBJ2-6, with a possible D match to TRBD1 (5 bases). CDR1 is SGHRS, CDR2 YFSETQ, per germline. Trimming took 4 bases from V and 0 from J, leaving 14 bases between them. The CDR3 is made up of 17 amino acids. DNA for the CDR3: TGCGCCAGCAGCGGACAAGGGTATCTCTCTGGGGCCAACGTCCTGACTTTC. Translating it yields CASSGQGYLSGANVLTF. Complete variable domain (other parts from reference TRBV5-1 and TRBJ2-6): KAGVTQTPRYLIKTRGQQVTLSCSPISGHRSVSWYQQTPGQGLQFLFEYFSETQRNKGNFPGRFSGRQFSNSRSEMNVSTLELGDSALYLCASSGQGYLSGANVLTFGAGSRLTVL.

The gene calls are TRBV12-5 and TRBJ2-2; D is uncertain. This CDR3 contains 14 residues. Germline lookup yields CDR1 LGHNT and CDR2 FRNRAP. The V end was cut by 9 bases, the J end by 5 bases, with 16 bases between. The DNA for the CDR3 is TGTGCTAGCGCCGAGGAACTAACTACCGGGGAGCTGTTTTTT. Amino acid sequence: CASAEELTTGELFF. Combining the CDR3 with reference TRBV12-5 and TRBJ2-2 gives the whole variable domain DARVTQTPRHKVTEMGQEVTMRCQPILGHNTVFWYRQTMMQGLELLAYFRNRAPLDDSGMPKDRFSAEMPDATLATLKIQPSEPRDSAVYFCASAEELTTGELFFGEGSRLTVL.

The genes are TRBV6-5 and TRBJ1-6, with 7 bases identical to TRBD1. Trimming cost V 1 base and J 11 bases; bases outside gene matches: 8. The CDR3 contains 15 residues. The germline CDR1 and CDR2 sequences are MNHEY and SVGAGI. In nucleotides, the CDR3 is TGTGCCAGCAGTTACTTACGACAGGGCACCGCACCCCTCCACTTT. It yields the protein CASSYLRQGTAPLHF.

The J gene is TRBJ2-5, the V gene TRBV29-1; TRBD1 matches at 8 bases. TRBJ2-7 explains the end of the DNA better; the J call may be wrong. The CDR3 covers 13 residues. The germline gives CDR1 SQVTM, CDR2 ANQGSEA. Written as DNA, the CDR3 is TGCAGCGTTACACGACAGGGGCTCGACGAGCAGTACTTC. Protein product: CSVTRQGLDEQYF.

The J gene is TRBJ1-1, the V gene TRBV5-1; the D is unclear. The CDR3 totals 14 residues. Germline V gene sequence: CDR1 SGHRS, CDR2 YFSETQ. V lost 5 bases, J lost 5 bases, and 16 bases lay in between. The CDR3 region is CASSPLAPRTEAFF. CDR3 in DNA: TGCGCCAGCAGTCCATTGGCCCCAAGAACTGAAGCTTTCTTT.

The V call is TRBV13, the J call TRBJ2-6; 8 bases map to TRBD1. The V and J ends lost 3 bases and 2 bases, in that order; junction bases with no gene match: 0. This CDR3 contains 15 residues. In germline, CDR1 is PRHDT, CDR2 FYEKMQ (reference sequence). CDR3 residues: CASSLTGAGANVLTF. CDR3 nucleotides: TGTGCCAGCAGCTTGACAGGGGCTGGGGCCAACGTCCTGACTTTC.

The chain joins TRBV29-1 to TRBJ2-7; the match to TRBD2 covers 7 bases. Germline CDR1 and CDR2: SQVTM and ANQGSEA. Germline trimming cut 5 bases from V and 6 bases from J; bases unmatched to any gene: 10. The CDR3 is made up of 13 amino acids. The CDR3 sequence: CSVSPGGWGEQYF. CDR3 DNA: TGCAGCGTTTCCCCGGGGGGATGGGGCGAGCAGTACTTC.

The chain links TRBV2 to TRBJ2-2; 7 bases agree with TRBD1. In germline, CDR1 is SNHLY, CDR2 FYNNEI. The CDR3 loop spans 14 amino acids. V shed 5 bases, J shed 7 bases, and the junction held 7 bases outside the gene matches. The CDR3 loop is CASSYRGTGGELFF. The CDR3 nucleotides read TGTGCCAGCAGTTACAGGGGTACGGGCGGGGAGCTGTTTTTT. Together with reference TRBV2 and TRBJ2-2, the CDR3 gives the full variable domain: EPEVTQTPSHQVTQMGQEVILRCVPISNHLYFYWYRQILGQKVEFLVSFYNNEISEKSEIFDDQFSVERPDGSNFTLKIRSTKLEDSAMYFCASSYRGTGGELFFGEGSRLTVL.

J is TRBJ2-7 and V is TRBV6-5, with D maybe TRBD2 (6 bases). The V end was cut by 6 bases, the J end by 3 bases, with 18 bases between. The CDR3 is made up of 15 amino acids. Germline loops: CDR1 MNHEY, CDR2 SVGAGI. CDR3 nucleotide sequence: TGTGCCAGCAGCAAACTACAGGCGGGGCGCTACGAGCAGTACTTC. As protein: CASSKLQAGRYEQYF.

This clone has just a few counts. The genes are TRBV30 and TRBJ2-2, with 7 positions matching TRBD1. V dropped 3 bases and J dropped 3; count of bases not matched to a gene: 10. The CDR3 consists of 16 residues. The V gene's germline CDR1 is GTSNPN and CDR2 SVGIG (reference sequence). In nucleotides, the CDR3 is TGTGCCTGGAGCATAGACAGGGTGTCCGACACCGGGGAGCTGTTTTTT. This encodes CAWSIDRVSDTGELFF.

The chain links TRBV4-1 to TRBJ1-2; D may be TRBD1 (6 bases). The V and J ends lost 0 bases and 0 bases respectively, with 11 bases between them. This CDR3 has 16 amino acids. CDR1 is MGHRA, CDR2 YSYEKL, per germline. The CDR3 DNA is TGCGCCAGCAGCCAAGATCGCCGACAGGCTAACTATGGCTACACCTTC. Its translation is CASSQDRRQANYGYTF.

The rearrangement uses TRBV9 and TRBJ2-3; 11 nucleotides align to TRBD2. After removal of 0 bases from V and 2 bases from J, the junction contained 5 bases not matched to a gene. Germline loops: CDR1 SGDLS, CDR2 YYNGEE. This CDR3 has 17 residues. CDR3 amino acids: CASSVEASGGPTDTQYF. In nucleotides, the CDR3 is TGTGCCAGCAGCGTAGAGGCTAGCGGGGGGCCCACAGATACGCAGTATTTT.

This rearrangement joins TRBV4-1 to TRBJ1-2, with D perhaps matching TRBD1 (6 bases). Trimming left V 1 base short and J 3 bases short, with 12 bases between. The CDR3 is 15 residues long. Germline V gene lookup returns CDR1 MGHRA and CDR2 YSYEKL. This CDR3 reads CASSQVGGLDYGYTF. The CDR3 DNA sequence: TGCGCCAGCAGCCAAGTCGGGGGGCTAGACTATGGCTACACCTTC.

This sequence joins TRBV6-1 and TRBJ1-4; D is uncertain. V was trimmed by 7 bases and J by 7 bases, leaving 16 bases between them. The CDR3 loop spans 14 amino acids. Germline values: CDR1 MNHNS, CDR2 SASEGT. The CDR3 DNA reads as TGTGCCAGCACCCTATCCTACAGCCCTGAAAAACTGTTTTTT. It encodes CASTLSYSPEKLFF.

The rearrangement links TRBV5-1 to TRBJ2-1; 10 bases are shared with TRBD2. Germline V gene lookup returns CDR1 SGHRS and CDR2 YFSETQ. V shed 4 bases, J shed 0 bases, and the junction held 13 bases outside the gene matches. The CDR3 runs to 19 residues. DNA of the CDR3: TGCGCCAGCAGCCAATTAGGACTAGCGGATCGACCCTCCTACAATGAGCAGTTCTTC. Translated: CASSQLGLADRPSYNEQFF.

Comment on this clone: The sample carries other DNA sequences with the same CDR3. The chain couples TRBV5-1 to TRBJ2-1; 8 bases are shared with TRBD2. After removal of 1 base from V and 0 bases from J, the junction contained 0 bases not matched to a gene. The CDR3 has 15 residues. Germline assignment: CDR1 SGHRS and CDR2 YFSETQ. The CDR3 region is CASSLSGGSYNEQFF. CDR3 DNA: TGCGCCAGCAGCTTGAGCGGGGGCTCCTACAATGAGCAGTTCTTC.

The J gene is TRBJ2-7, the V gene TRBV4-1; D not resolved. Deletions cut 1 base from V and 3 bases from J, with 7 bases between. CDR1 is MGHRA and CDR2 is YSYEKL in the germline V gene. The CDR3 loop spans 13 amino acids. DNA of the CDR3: TGCGCCAGCAGCCAAGCTAGTAACTACGAGCAGTACTTC. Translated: CASSQASNYEQYF.